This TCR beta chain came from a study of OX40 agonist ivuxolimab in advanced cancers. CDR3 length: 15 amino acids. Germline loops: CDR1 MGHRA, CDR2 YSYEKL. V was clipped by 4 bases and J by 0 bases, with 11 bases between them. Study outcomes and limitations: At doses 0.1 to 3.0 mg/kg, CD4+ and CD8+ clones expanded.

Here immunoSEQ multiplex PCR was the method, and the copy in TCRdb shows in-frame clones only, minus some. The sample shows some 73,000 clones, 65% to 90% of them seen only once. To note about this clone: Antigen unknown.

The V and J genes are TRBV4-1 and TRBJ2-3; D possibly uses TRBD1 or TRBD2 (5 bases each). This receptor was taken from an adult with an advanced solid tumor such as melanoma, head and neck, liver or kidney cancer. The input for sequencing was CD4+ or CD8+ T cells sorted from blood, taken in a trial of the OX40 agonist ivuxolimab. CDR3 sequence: CASSPGRTSTDTQYF. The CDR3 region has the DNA TGCGCCAGCAGCCCGGGGCGTACTAGCACAGATACGCAGTATTTT.